This T cell receptor beta chain was identified in a study of cytomegalovirus exposure and HLA in healthy donors. Trimming pared 2 bases from V and 4 bases from J, leaving 15 bases between. Germline V CDR1 and CDR2: GTSNPN, SVGIG (reference sequence). This CDR3 region has 15 residues. General observations from the study: The analysis excluded some indistinguishable V segments, including TRBV6-2 and TRBV6-3. Later on, an analysis found that several of the most significant clusters appeared to be linked to common viral pathogens, which included parvovirus B19. Clonal expansion was found to be greater in HLA-associated TCR beta chains than in equally common others in a later analysis.

Comments on this clone: As yet, its antigen is unknown.

60 Vbeta and 13 Jbeta primers were used in PCR. Sequencing used immunoSEQ multiplex PCR; TCRdb keeps in-frame clones, though not all of them. There are about 110,000 clones in the sample; under 85% occur only once, and roughly 1.2% lies in the top ten. Sequenced: PBMCs. The J gene is TRBJ1-3, the V gene TRBV30; D call uncertain. The source is a man younger than 40 in good health and CMV-seronegative. CDR3 sequence: CAWSTEPLRGNTIYF. CDR3 nucleotides: TGTGCCTGGAGTACGGAGCCTCTGCGCGGAAACACCATATATTTT.